This note documents a single T cell receptor beta chain sequence. The CDR3 consists of 15 residues. Germline V gene sequence: CDR1 SGHAT, CDR2 FQNNGV. The V end lost 4 bases, the J end lost 2 bases, and 12 bases lay between the germline ends. With 60 Vbeta and 13 Jbeta primers, the PCR was carried out. Libraries were prepared by immunoSEQ multiplex PCR; TCRdb keeps only in-frame clonotypes and omits some of them. Of around 75,000 clones in the sample, about four fifths were seen once. These data belong to a study of cytomegalovirus exposure and HLA in healthy donors. The source is a man aged 35-49 years in good health and CMV-seronegative. V usage is TRBV11-2 and J usage is TRBJ1-5, with no clear D. The sample was PBMCs. CDR3: CASSSSVGGNQPQHF. DNA of the CDR3: TGTGCCAGCAGCTCTTCCGTCGGGGGCAATCAGCCCCAGCATTTT.